The clone carrying this TCR beta chain was recorded once. Clones were read by immunoSEQ multiplex PCR, and TCRdb kept only the in-frame ones, dropping some. The sample holds around 70,000 clones, 83% seen once. These data are taken from a study of OX40 agonist ivuxolimab in advanced cancers. About the study: Ivuxolimab is an agonistic anti-OX40 (CD134) antibody, and patients were treated with it. While on treatment, patients had intravenous ivuxolimab at 0.01 to 10 mg/kg every 2 weeks.

Exclusion applied to patients with autoimmune disease history or systemic immunosuppression. Sequencing was performed on CD4+ or CD8+ T cells sorted from blood, taken in a trial of the OX40 agonist ivuxolimab. This TCR was recovered from an adult with an advanced solid tumor such as melanoma, head and neck, liver or kidney cancer.

CDR3 DNA: TGTGCCAGCAGTTCTCCACAGAACACTGAAGCTTTCTTT. It yields the protein CASSSPQNTEAFF. This rearrangement joins TRBV6-6 to TRBJ1-1; D is ambiguous. Trimming removed 4 bases from V and 1 base from J, with 7 bases in between. Germline assignment: CDR1 MNHNY and CDR2 SVGAGI (reference sequence). The length of the CDR3 is 13 residues.